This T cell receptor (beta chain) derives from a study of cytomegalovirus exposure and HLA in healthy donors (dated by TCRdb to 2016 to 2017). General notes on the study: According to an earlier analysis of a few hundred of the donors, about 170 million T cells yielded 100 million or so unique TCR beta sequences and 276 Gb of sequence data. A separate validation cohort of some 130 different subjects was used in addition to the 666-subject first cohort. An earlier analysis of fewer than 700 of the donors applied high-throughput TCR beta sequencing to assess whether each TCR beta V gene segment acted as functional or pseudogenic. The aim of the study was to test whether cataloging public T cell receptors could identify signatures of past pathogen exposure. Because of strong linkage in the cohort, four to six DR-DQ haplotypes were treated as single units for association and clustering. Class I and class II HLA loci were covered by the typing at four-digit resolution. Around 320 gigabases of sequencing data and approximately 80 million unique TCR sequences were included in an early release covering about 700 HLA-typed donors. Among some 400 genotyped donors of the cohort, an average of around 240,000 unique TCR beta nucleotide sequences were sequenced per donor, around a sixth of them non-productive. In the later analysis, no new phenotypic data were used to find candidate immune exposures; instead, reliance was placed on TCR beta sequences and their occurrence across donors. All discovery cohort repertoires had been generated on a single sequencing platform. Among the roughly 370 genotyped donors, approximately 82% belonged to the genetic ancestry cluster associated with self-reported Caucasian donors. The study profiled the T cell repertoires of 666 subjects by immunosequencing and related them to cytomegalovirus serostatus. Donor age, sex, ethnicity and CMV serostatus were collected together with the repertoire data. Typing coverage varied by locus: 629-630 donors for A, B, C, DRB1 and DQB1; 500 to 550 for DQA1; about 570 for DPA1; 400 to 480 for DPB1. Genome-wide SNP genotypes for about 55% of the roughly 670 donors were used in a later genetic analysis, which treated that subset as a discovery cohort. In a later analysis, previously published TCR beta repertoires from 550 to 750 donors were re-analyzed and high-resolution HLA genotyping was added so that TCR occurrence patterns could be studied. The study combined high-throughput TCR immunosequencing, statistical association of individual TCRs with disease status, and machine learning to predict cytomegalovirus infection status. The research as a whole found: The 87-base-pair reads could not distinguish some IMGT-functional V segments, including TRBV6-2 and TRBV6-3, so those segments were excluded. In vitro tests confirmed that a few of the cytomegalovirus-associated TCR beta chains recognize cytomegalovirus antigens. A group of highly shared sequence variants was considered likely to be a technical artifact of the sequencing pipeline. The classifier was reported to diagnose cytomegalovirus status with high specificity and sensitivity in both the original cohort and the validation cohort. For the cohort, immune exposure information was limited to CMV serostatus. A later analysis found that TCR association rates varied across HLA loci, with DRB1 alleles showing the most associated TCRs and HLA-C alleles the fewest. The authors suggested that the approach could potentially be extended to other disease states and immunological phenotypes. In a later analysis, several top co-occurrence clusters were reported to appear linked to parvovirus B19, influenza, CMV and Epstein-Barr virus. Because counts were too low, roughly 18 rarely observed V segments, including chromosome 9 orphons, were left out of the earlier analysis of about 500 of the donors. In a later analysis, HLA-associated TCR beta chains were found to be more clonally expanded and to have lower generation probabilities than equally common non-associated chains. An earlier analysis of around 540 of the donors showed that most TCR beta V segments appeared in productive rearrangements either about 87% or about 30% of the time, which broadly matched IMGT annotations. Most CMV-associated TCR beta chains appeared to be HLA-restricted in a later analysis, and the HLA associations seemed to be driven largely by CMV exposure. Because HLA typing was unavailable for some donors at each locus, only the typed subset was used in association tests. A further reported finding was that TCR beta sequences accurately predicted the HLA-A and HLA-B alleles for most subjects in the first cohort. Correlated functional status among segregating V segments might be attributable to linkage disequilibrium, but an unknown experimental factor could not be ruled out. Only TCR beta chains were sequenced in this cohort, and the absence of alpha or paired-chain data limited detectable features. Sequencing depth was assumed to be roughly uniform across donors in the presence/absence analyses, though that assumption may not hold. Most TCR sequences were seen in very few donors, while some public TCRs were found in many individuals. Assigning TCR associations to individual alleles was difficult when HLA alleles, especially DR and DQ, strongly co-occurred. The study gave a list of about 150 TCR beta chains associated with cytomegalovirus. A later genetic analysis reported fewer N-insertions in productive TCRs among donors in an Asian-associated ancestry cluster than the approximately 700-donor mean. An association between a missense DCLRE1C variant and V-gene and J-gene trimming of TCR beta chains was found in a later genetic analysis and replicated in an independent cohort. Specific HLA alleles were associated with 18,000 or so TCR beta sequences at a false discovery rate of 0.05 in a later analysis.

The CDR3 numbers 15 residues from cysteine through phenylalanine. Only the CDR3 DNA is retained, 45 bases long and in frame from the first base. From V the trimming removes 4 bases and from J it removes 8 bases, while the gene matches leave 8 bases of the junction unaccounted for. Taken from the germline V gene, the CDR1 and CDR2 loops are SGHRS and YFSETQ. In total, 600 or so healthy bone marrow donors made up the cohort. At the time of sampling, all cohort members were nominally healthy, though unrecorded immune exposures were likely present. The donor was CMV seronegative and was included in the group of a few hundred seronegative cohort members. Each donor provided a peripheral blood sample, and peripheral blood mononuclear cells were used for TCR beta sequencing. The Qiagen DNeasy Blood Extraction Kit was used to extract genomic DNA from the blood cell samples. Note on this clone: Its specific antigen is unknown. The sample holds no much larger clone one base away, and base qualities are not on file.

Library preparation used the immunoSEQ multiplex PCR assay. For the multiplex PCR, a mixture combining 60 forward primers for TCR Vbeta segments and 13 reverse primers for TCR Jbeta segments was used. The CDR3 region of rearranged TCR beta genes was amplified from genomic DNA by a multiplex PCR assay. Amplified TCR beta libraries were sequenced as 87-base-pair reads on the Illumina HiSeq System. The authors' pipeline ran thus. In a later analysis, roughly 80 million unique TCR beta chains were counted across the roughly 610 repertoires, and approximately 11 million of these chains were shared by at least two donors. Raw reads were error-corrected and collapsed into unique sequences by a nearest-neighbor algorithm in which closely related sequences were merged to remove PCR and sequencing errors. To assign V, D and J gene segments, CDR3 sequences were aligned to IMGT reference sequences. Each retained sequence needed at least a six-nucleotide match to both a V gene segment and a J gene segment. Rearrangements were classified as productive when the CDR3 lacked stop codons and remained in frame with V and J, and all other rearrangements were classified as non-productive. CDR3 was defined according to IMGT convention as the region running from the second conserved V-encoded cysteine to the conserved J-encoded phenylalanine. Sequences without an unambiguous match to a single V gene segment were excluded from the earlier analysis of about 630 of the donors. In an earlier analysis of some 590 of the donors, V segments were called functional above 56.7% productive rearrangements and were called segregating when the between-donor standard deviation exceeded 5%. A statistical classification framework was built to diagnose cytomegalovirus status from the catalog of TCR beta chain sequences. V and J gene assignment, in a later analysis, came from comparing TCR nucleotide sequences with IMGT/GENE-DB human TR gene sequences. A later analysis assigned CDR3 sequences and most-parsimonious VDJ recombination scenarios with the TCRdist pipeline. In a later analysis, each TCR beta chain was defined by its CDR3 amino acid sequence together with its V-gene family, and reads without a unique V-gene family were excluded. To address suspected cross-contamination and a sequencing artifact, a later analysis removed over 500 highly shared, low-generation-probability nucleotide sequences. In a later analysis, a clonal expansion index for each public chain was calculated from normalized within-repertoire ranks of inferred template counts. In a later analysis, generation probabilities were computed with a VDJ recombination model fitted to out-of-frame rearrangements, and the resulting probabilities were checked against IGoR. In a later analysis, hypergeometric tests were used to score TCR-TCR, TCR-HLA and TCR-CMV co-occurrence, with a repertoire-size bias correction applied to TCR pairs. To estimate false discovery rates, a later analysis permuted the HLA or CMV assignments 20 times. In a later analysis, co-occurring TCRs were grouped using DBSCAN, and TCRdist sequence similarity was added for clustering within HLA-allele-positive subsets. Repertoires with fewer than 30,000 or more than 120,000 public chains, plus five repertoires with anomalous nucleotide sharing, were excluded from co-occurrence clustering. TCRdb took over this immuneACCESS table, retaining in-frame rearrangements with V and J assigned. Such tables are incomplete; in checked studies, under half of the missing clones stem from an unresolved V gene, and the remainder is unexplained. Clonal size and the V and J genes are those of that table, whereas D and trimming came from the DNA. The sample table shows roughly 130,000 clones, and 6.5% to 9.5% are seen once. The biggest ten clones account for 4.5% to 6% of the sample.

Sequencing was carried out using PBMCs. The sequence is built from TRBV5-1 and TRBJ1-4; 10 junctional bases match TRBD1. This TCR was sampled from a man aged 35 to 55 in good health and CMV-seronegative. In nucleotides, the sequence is TGCGCCAGCAGCACCGACAGGGGGCTTCGGGAAAAACTGTTTTTT. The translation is CASSTDRGLREKLFF.